The clone carrying this T cell receptor (beta chain) was picked up many times. This entry is derived from a study of T-cell reconstitution after alpha-beta-depleted transplantation in children. Unique molecular identifiers were incorporated when the TCRbeta library was constructed. A single record per CDR3 protein comes from TCRdb applying MiXCR to the PCR reads. The sample holds approximately 200,000 distinct CDR3 sequences; 13% to 15% are singletons and the top ten take less than 15%. Deletions cut 2 bases from V and 7 bases from J, with 1 base between. This CDR3 has 10 residues. CDR1 SEHNR and CDR2 FQNEAQ come from the germline V gene (reference sequence).

The rearrangement uses TRBV7-9 and TRBJ2-3; D is undetermined. The source material was PBMCs from the stem cell graft donor, sampled from the stem cell graft. The TCR comes from a human donor who donated a stem cell graft to a child with acute lymphoblastic leukemia. CDR3 nucleotide sequence: TGTGCCAGCAGCTTACATACGCAGTATTTT. Its translation is CASSLHTQYF. The whole variable domain, remainder taken from reference TRBV7-9 and TRBJ2-3, is DTGVSQNPRHKITKRGQNVTFRCDPISEHNRLYWYRQTLGQGPEFLTYFQNEAQLEKSRLLSDRFSAERPKGSFSTLEIQRTEQGDSAMYLCASSLHTQYFGPGTRLTVL.